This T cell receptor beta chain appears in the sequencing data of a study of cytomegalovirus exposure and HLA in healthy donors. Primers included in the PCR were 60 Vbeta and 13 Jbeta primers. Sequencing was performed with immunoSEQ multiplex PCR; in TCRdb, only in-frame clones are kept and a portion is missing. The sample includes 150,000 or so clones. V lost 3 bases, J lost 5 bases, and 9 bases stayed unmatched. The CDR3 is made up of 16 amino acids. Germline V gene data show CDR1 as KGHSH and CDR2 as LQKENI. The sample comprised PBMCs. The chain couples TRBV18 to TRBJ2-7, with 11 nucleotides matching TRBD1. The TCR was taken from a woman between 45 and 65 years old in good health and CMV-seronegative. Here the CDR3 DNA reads TGTGCCAGCTCACCGCCAGGGACAGGGGGTTCCCACGAGCAGTACTTC. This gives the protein CASSPPGTGGSHEQYF.